This T cell receptor beta chain emerged from a study of control samples from healthy donors and cancer patients. The length of the CDR3 is 16 residues. The germline CDR1 and CDR2 sequences are SGHNT and YENEEA. V was clipped by 4 bases and J by 2 bases, with 15 bases between them. The method was immunoSEQ multiplex PCR; TCRdb's version includes in-frame clones alone and lacks a portion of them. The sample holds approximately 180,000 clones; approximately 94% are singletons and the top ten take over 1.3%. Material for sequencing was blood. The TCR was taken from a young woman in good health. This rearrangement joins TRBV11-3 to TRBJ2-1, with D possibly matching TRBD2 (6 bases). The CDR3 nucleotides read TGTGCCAGCAGCTCTGGAGGGGCGGGTGCCTACAATGAGCAGTTCTTC. It codes for CASSSGGAGAYNEQFF. The entire variable domain, with the rest obtained from reference TRBV11-3 and TRBJ2-1, is as follows: EAGVVQSPRYKIIEKKQPVAFWCNPISGHNTLYWYLQNLGQGPELLIRYENEEAVDDSQLPKDRFSAERLKGVDSTLKIQPAELGDSAVYLCASSSGGAGAYNEQFFGPGTRLTVL.